This T cell receptor (beta chain) was captured by sequencing in a study of blood T cell repertoires in COVID-19. Overall study context: The United States, Italy and Spain provided the acute and convalescent COVID-19 samples.

There are 16 residues in the CDR3. V gave up 1 base and J gave up 4 bases; unmatched junction bases: 7. Germline V gene sequence: CDR1 SGHTA, CDR2 FQGNSA. Authors' processing steps: The assay estimated nucleated cells by amplifying reference gene primers. Clones were read by immunoSEQ multiplex PCR, and TCRdb kept only the in-frame ones, dropping some. The V and J calls and the clone size are those of that table, but D and trimming were determined from the DNA. The repertoire holds 150,000 to 200,000 clones, with over 70% as singletons. The sequenced material came from PBMCs or T cells enriched from blood (not recorded which). V is TRBV7-2 and J is TRBJ2-3; 8 bases line up with TRBD2. This sequence originates from a woman between 55 and 75 years old who had recovered from COVID-19. CDR3 amino acids: CASSLGSGGVADTQYF. The CDR3 region has the DNA TGTGCCAGCAGCTTAGGGAGCGGGGGCGTGGCAGATACGCAGTATTTT.